This TCR beta chain comes out of a study of T cell changes during pregnancy in multiple sclerosis. Here immunoSEQ multiplex PCR was the method, and the copy in TCRdb shows in-frame clones only, minus some. The table lists over 55,000 clones, 90% to 95% of them singletons. The V gene's germline CDR1 is MDHEN and CDR2 SYDVKM. V lost 5 bases to trimming and J lost 6 bases; unmatched junction nucleotides: 6. The CDR3 contains 14 residues. The chain recombines TRBV28 with TRBJ2-7; 11 bases match TRBD2. The TCR originated in a female donor with multiple sclerosis, enrolled in a pregnancy study. The sequenced sample was CD8+ T cells from peripheral blood mononuclear cells, obtained in the third trimester of pregnancy. Written as DNA, the CDR3 is TGTGCCAGCAGTCCACTAGCGGGAGTACCCGAGCAGTACTTC. As protein: CASSPLAGVPEQYF.